This entry concerns a single T cell receptor (beta chain). Its antigen is not identified. The read terminates 3 residues ahead of where the CDR3 ends, so the germline J gene completes it. Recipients received nonmyeloablative bone marrow transplants from related graft donors, with transient mixed chimerism. Unstimulated Tregs (CD4+CD25+CD127-) and CD4+CD25- non-Tregs were sorted from PBMCs. The data stem from a study of Tregs in tolerant kidney transplant recipients. V shed 5 bases and J shed 7 bases, with 17 bases lying between them. CDR3 length: 15 residues. The V gene's germline CDR1 is KGHDR and CDR2 SFDVKD. TCRdb's copy holds only in-frame clones and misses some; the assay was immunoSEQ multiplex PCR. The specimen's table records 25,000 to 35,000 clones. Notes on the study in general: Few patients were studied, so findings need validation in larger groups. The most relevant donor-specific Treg TCRbeta repertoire apparently came from expansion with activated donor B cells.

The material sequenced was CD4+ T cells from blood (PBMCs), taken 24 months after the transplant. This sequence was found in a human patient who received a combined kidney and bone marrow transplant. T cells may partly derive from the graft donor. The chain uses TRBV24-1 and TRBJ2-1; D possibly corresponds to TRBD1 (6 bases). Incomplete CDR3 DNA: TGTGCCACCAGTGGCAGGGGATCCTTATGGAATGAG. Its translation: CATSGRGSLWNE. The whole CDR3 is CATSGRGSLWNEQFF.